These 28 T cell receptor beta chains originate from one sample sequenced in a study of cytomegalovirus exposure and HLA in healthy donors. The PCR had 60 Vbeta and 13 Jbeta primers. The protocol was immunoSEQ multiplex PCR, while the TCRdb copy is restricted to in-frame clones and leaves out a portion. The data hold 170,000 or so clones, with roughly 78% observed a single time. Sequenced input: PBMCs. The receptors stem from a woman aged 50 to 65 in good health and CMV-seropositive.

CDR3 nucleotide sequence: TGTGCCAGCAGTGGCAGGGGGTTCTCCTACAATGAGCAGTTCTTC. This sequence encodes CASSGRGFSYNEQFF. V and J are TRBV6-1 and TRBJ2-1, with 7 bases fitting TRBD1. The CDR3 runs to 15 residues. V lost 4 bases to trimming and J lost 0 bases; unmatched junction nucleotides: 3. Germline loops: CDR1 MNHNS, CDR2 SASEGT.

The chain employs TRBV10-2 and TRBJ2-3; 9 bases line up with TRBD1. The V gene end was trimmed by 10 bases and the J gene end by 4 bases; junction bases not matched to a gene: 12. From germline, CDR1 is WSHSY and CDR2 SAAADI. This CDR3 comprises 15 residues. The CDR3, as DNA: TGCGCCACCTTAGACGGGACAGGGATTCCAGATACGCAGTATTTT. Encoded protein: CATLDGTGIPDTQYF.

The chain is built from TRBV9 and TRBJ2-3; 8 nucleotides line up with TRBD2. The CDR3 runs 13 residues. Trimming cost V 3 bases and J 4 bases; bases outside gene matches: 1. The germline V gene has CDR1 SGDLS and CDR2 YYNGEE. The CDR3 region is CASSAGGADTQYF. CDR3 bases: TGTGCCAGCAGCGCGGGGGGGGCAGATACGCAGTATTTT. Drawing the rest from reference TRBV9 and TRBJ2-3, the complete variable domain is DSGVTQTPKHLITATGQRVTLRCSPRSGDLSVYWYQQSLDQGLQFLIQYYNGEERAKGNILERFSAQQFPDLHSELNLSSLELGDSALYFCASSAGGADTQYFGPGTRLTVL.

This rearrangement joins TRBV5-8 to TRBJ1-2, with 7 bases aligning to TRBD1. V was pared by 3 bases and J by 0 bases, with 8 bases of the junction left unmatched. The CDR3 totals 16 residues. CDR1 SGHTS and CDR2 YDEGEE come from the germline V gene. The CDR3 bases are TGTGCCAGCAGCTCAACCGGGACAGTTACTAACTATGGCTACACCTTC. This gives the protein CASSSTGTVTNYGYTF. The complete variable domain, with remaining parts taken from reference TRBV5-8 and TRBJ1-2, reads EAGVTQSPTHLIKTRGQQATLRCSPISGHTSVYWYQQALGLGLQFLLWYDEGEERNRGNFPPRFSGRQFPNYSSELNVNALELEDSALYLCASSSTGTVTNYGYTFGSGTRLTVV.

The V gene is TRBV6-1, the J gene TRBJ2-3; 11 positions agree with TRBD1. Per germline, CDR1 MNHNS and CDR2 SASEGT. The ends lost 1 base at V and 1 base at J; junction bases unmatched: 1. The CDR3 has 16 amino acids. Here the CDR3 DNA reads TGTGCCAGCAGTGAAGGGACAGGGGGCGGCACAGATACGCAGTATTTT. Translation gives CASSEGTGGGTDTQYF.

This clone was counted a few times. The genes are TRBV13 and TRBJ2-7; maybe TRBD1 (6 bases). The CDR3 length is 15 residues. V was pared by 2 bases and J by 3 bases, with 14 bases between. The germline CDR1 and CDR2 sequences are PRHDT and FYEKMQ (reference sequence). The CDR3: CASSLRTDTFYEQYF. CDR3 bases: TGTGCCAGCAGCTTACGGACAGACACCTTCTACGAGCAGTACTTC.

The genes are TRBV6-5 and TRBJ2-7, with 8 bases identical to TRBD1. The V gene's germline CDR1 is MNHEY and CDR2 SVGAGI. The CDR3 spans 13 residues. The V segment lost 3 bases and the J segment 6 bases; nucleotides outside the gene matches: 4. The CDR3 here is CASSYYDRGEQYF. The CDR3, as DNA: TGTGCCAGCAGTTATTACGACAGGGGCGAGCAGTACTTC.

V usage is TRBV18 and J usage is TRBJ2-7; TRBD1 agrees at 8 bases. V lost 0 bases to trimming and J lost 9 bases; unmatched junction nucleotides: 10. The CDR3 is made up of 15 amino acids. In germline, CDR1 is KGHSH, CDR2 LQKENI. In nucleotides, the CDR3 is TGTGCCAGCTCACCACCTTCCCAGGGGGCAATCGGGCAGTACTTC. Encoded protein: CASSPPSQGAIGQYF.

The chain links TRBV27 to TRBJ1-2; D gene ambiguous. Trimming took 8 bases from V and 0 from J, leaving 22 bases between them. From germline, CDR1 is MNHEY and CDR2 SMNVEV (reference sequence). This CDR3 is 17 amino acids long. DNA for the CDR3: TGTGCCAGCGCCGCACGGGGAGGGAGGAGGGCTAACTATGGCTACACCTTC. Protein sequence: CASAARGGRRANYGYTF.

This clone was recorded a few times. This rearrangement joins TRBV9 to TRBJ2-5; D might be TRBD2 (6 bases). CDR3 length: 19 amino acids. The germline V gene encodes CDR1 SGDLS and CDR2 YYNGEE. Trimming shortened V by 0 bases and J by 5 bases, and 26 bases separated the two germline ends. CDR3 DNA: TGTGCCAGCAGCGTAGGGCGTGGGGTTAGGACTACCGGAGGGGAGACCCAGTACTTC. Amino acids: CASSVGRGVRTTGGETQYF.

This clone has only a few counts. The J gene is TRBJ2-7, the V gene TRBV21-1; TRBD1, as called in the table, went unchecked against the DNA. TRBV21-1 represents a pseudogene. The CDR3 is 15 amino acids. CDR3 bases: TGTGCCAGCAGCAAGTCACAGGGGGCGATTTATGAGCAGTACTTC. As protein: CASSKSQGAIYEQYF.

There are a few counts of this clone. V is TRBV29-1 and J is TRBJ1-5; TRBD1 might be the D (6 bases). This CDR3 comprises 14 residues. Trimming took 6 bases from V and 1 from J, leaving 13 bases between them. Germline V lookup: CDR1 SQVTM, CDR2 ANQGSEA. CDR3 region: CSVATGTSNQPQHF. CDR3 bases: TGCAGCGTCGCTACAGGGACCAGCAATCAGCCCCAGCATTTT.

The chain links TRBV11-1 to TRBJ2-7; no firm D call. The CDR3 loop spans 11 amino acids. V was pared by 3 bases and J by 3 bases, with 3 bases between. Germline lookup yields CDR1 SGHAT and CDR2 FQDESV (reference sequence). The DNA for the CDR3 is TGTGCCAGCAGCTTCCGCTACGAGCAGTACTTC. This encodes CASSFRYEQYF.

The J gene is TRBJ1-5, the V gene TRBV10-1, with a weak D call TRBD1 (6 bases). The CDR3 extends over 16 amino acids. Germline V gene sequence: CDR1 WNHNN, CDR2 SYGVQD (reference sequence). V was pared by 7 bases and J by 0 bases, with 16 bases between. The CDR3 reads CASISQGHHSNQPQHF. For the CDR3, the DNA is TGCGCCAGCATCTCTCAGGGGCATCATAGCAATCAGCCCCAGCATTTT.

This clone has only a few counts. This chain uses TRBV7-9 with TRBJ2-5; TRBD1 agrees at 10 bases. The CDR3 covers 15 residues. V was clipped by 5 bases and J by 4 bases; unmatched bases: 7. The germline CDR1 and CDR2 sequences are SEHNR and FQNEAQ (reference sequence). The CDR3 here is CASSATGTGVETQYF. DNA for the CDR3: TGTGCCAGCAGCGCCACCGGGACAGGGGTAGAGACCCAGTACTTC.

This sequence joins TRBV25-1 and TRBJ1-1; D is perhaps TRBD1 (6 bases). Trimming left V 2 bases short and J 10 bases short, with 8 bases between. The germline gives CDR1 MGHDK, CDR2 SYGVNS. This CDR3 is built from 11 residues. DNA of the CDR3: TGTGCCAGCAGTGAAGGCAGGGGAGCTTTCTTT. This translates into CASSEGRGAFF.

The V gene is TRBV5-1, the J gene TRBJ2-3; 8 bases match TRBD2. Germline trimming cut 7 bases from V and 4 bases from J; bases unmatched to any gene: 8. This CDR3 is 14 amino acids long. Germline CDR1 and CDR2: SGHRS and YFSETQ. The CDR3 loop reads CASAPGGAADTQYF. DNA of the CDR3: TGCGCCAGCGCCCCCGGGGGGGCGGCAGATACGCAGTATTTT.

V gene TRBV7-3 combines with J gene TRBJ2-5; D may be TRBD2 (7 bases). Germline CDR1 SGHTA, CDR2 FQGTGA. Trimming took 2 bases from V and 7 from J, leaving 14 bases between them. The CDR3 totals 14 residues. CDR3 protein: CASSLEAGAGTQYF. The CDR3 DNA reads TGTGCCAGCAGCTTAGAGGCGGGGGCAGGGACCCAGTACTTC.

This clone was counted a few times. This chain uses TRBV9 with TRBJ2-3; tentative D call: TRBD2 (6 bases). The CDR3 covers 15 residues. Germline V gene sequence: CDR1 SGDLS, CDR2 YYNGEE. Trimming removed 0 bases from V and 1 base from J, with 9 bases in between. CDR3 in DNA: TGTGCCAGCAGCGTAGCGTGGGAGGGCACAGATACGCAGTATTTT. Translated, it gives CASSVAWEGTDTQYF. Variable domain in full (rest from reference TRBV9 and TRBJ2-3): DSGVTQTPKHLITATGQRVTLRCSPRSGDLSVYWYQQSLDQGLQFLIQYYNGEERAKGNILERFSAQQFPDLHSELNLSSLELGDSALYFCASSVAWEGTDTQYFGPGTRLTVL.

The chain recombines TRBV7-9 with TRBJ1-2; 7 nucleotides agree with TRBD1. From germline, CDR1 is SEHNR and CDR2 FQNEAQ (reference sequence). V lost 5 bases and J lost 5; bases outside the gene matches: 14. This CDR3 has 16 amino acids. DNA of the CDR3: TGTGCCAGCAGCCCTTACCGAGGCAGGGGGGAATATGGCTACACCTTC. It specifies CASSPYRGRGEYGYTF.

The rearrangement links TRBV27 to TRBJ1-5; unclear D gene. Per the germline V gene, CDR1 is MNHEY and CDR2 is SMNVEV (reference sequence). This CDR3 spans 13 amino acids. The ends were cut back, 5 bases at V and 7 bases at J, with 12 bases in the middle. The CDR3 region has the DNA TGTGCCAGCAGTCATGATGAACGGCAGCCCCAGCATTTT. Protein: CASSHDERQPQHF.

The chain employs TRBV28 and TRBJ1-6; the match to TRBD1 covers 8 bases. The CDR3 runs 15 residues. Germline V gene lookup returns CDR1 MDHEN and CDR2 SYDVKM. The junction had 5 bases not matched to a gene; V was cut back by 5 bases and J by 5 bases. The CDR3 DNA sequence: TGTGCCAGCAGTCCCCGACAGGGGAATAATTCACCCCTCCACTTT. Its protein is CASSPRQGNNSPLHF.

The chain is built from TRBV10-1 and TRBJ2-7; 7 bases line up with TRBD2. V lost 9 bases, J lost 1 base, and 9 bases stayed unmatched. Germline loops: CDR1 WNHNN, CDR2 SYGVQD (reference sequence). The CDR3 sequence is 14 residues long. The CDR3 here is CARGTIGGSYEQYF. The CDR3 nucleotides read TGCGCCAGGGGGACTATTGGCGGGTCCTACGAGCAGTACTTC.

DNA of the CDR3: TGCGCCAGCAGCGTTACAGGGACAGGAACTGAAGCTTTCTTT. Translated: CASSVTGTGTEAFF. This chain uses TRBV5-1 with TRBJ1-1, with 8 bases matching TRBD1. With 4 bases clipped from V and 5 bases from J, the junction kept 7 bases outside the gene matches. Germline V gene lookup returns CDR1 SGHRS and CDR2 YFSETQ. The CDR3 is made up of 14 amino acids. Combining the CDR3 with reference TRBV5-1 and TRBJ1-1 gives the whole variable domain KAGVTQTPRYLIKTRGQQVTLSCSPISGHRSVSWYQQTPGQGLQFLFEYFSETQRNKGNFPGRFSGRQFSNSRSEMNVSTLELGDSALYLCASSVTGTGTEAFFGQGTRLTVV.

This chain uses TRBV9 with TRBJ2-5, with 7 bases aligning to TRBD1. Germline CDR1 reads SGDLS; CDR2 reads YYNGEE. The CDR3 covers 14 residues. Germline trimming cut 3 bases from V and 0 bases from J; bases unmatched to any gene: 2. CDR3 in amino acids: CASSDTGDQETQYF. In DNA form, the CDR3 reads TGTGCCAGCAGCGATACAGGGGACCAAGAGACCCAGTACTTC.

The chain joins TRBV20-1 to TRBJ2-2; no definite D call. This CDR3 spans 11 amino acids. Germline V lookup: CDR1 DFQATT, CDR2 SNEGSKA (reference sequence). V was trimmed by 3 bases and J by 8 bases, leaving 7 bases between them. The CDR3 loop reads CSASNGGELFF. The DNA of the CDR3 is TGCAGTGCTAGCAACGGTGGGGAGCTGTTTTTT.

This clone appeared a few times. The chain joins TRBV19 to TRBJ1-1, with D tentatively TRBD1 (6 bases). V lost 3 bases, J lost 11 bases, and 19 bases lay in between. The CDR3 has 14 residues. Germline loops: CDR1 LNHDA, CDR2 SQIVND (reference sequence). CDR3 in DNA: TGTGCCAGTAGTATTCAAGGACAGCCCCGCGGGGCTTTCTTT. It encodes CASSIQGQPRGAFF.

The gene calls are TRBV6-6 and TRBJ2-3; TRBD2 matches at 9 bases. The CDR3 sequence is 16 residues long. Germline trimming cut 6 bases from V and 2 bases from J; bases unmatched to any gene: 9. The germline CDR1 and CDR2 sequences are MNHNY and SVGAGI (reference sequence). CDR3 protein: CASRGTSPPPTDTQYF. CDR3 DNA sequence: TGTGCCAGCAGAGGGACTAGCCCACCCCCCACAGATACGCAGTATTTT.